These 20 T cell receptor beta chains came from one sample sequenced in a study of T cell clonality in common variable immunodeficiency. General study results and limits: Reportedly, TCR beta sequences from common variable immunodeficiency showed fewer deletions and N-nucleotide insertions.

Their antigens remain unidentified. Profiled with immunoSEQ multiplex PCR; TCRdb holds only in-frame clones, not every one. The sample has 15,000 to 20,000 clones, none seen only once. The sequencing sample was made of peripheral blood mononuclear cells. These receptors were taken from a human donor with common variable immunodeficiency.

This clone occurred many times. Read data end 3 residues before the CDR3 end; the end is taken from the germline J gene. The chain carries TRBV20-1 and TRBJ2-1; 9 positions match TRBD2. Looked up from germline, CDR1 is DFQATT and CDR2 is SNEGSKA (reference sequence). V gave up 7 bases and J gave up 5 bases; unmatched junction bases: 15. The CDR3 covers 16 residues. This CDR3 is CSVTTRLAEIHNEQFF. CDR3 DNA, as far as it was read: TGCAGTGTCACCACACGACTAGCGGAGATCCACAATGAG.

This clone was detected a few times. Read data end 3 residues before the CDR3 end; the end is taken from the germline J gene. The chain uses TRBV11-2 and TRBJ2-3, with TRBD2 matching 9 bases. Germline V gene sequence: CDR1 SGHAT, CDR2 FQNNGV. Trimming took 1 base from V and 6 from J; bases not matched to a gene: 5. The CDR3 runs to 15 residues. The CDR3 here is CASSLGGGAFDTQYF. CDR3 DNA (partial): TGTGCCAGCAGCTTAGGCGGGGGGGCTTTCGATACG.

As concerns this clone: The CDR3 extends 3 residues past the end of the read, so its final part is completed from the germline J gene. The chain couples TRBV7-2 to TRBJ1-4, with 7 bases identical to TRBD1. Looked up from germline, CDR1 is SGHTA and CDR2 is FQGNSA. This CDR3 region has 13 residues. The CDR3 DNA, read in part, is TGTGCCAGCAGCGCCCAAGAGGGGGCGAGA. This sequence encodes CASSAQEGAR. The full-length CDR3 reads as CASSAQEGARLFF. Combining the CDR3 with reference TRBV7-2 and TRBJ1-4 gives the whole variable domain GAGVSQSPSNKVTEKGKDVELRCDPISGHTALYWYRQSLGQGLEFLIYFQGNSAPDKSGLPSDRFSAERTGGSVSTLTIQRTQQEDSAVYLCASSAQEGARLFFGSGTQLSVL.

This clone was counted ten times or more. The read ends 3 residues shy of where the CDR3 ends; the end is completed using the germline J gene. The gene calls are TRBV18 and TRBJ1-5, with D uncertain. The V end lost 3 bases, the J end lost 0 bases, and 9 bases lay between the germline ends. This CDR3 region has 15 residues. CDR1 is KGHSH, CDR2 LQKENI, per germline. Incomplete CDR3 DNA: TGTGCCAGCTCACCGCGAACAGATAGCAATCAGCCC. Translated, it gives CASSPRTDSNQP. The whole CDR3 region reads CASSPRTDSNQPQHF.

There are many counts of this clone. Coverage ceases 3 residues before the CDR3 finishes, and the germline J gene fills in the end. The rearrangement links TRBV2 to TRBJ1-1; perhaps TRBD1 as D (6 bases). This CDR3 spans 12 amino acids. Germline V gene lookup returns CDR1 SNHLY and CDR2 FYNNEI. CDR3 DNA (partial): TGTGCCAGCAGTGCAGGGCGGGGGCGA. Its protein is CASSAGRGR. The entire CDR3 protein reads CASSAGRGRAFF.

This clone was observed at least ten times. The read ends 3 residues shy of where the CDR3 ends; the end is completed using the germline J gene. The rearrangement joins TRBV30 to TRBJ2-3; D remains unclear. The CDR3 extends over 11 amino acids. From germline, CDR1 is GTSNPN and CDR2 SVGIG (reference sequence). V lost 2 bases, J lost 7 bases, and 7 bases lay in between. The part of the CDR3 DNA that was read is TGTGCCTGGAGTAGGGCGTATACG. It codes for CAWSRAYT. In full, the CDR3 is CAWSRAYTQYF.

A word on this clone: The read finishes 3 residues shy of the CDR3 end, and the germline J gene is used to complete it. The chain recombines TRBV2 with TRBJ1-3; 7 bases are a match to TRBD1. This CDR3 has 15 residues. The V gene end was trimmed by 7 bases and the J gene end by 7 bases; junction bases not matched to a gene: 13. Germline V gives CDR1 SNHLY, CDR2 FYNNEI. The CDR3: CASNTGTAWSNTIYF. Partial CDR3 DNA: TGTGCCAGCAATACCGGGACAGCCTGGAGCAACACC.

This clone was detected only a few times. The read stops 3 residues short of the end of the CDR3; the missing end is completed from the germline J gene. This chain joins TRBV7-8 and TRBJ2-1; 7 nucleotides align to TRBD2. V was clipped by 0 bases and J by 5 bases; unmatched bases: 7. The CDR3 runs 16 residues. Germline assignment: CDR1 SGHVS and CDR2 FQNEAQ. Partial CDR3 DNA: TGTGCCAGCAGCTTAGCTCGAGTAGCGGGTAACAATGAG. It codes for CASSLARVAGNNE. The entire CDR3 sequence reads CASSLARVAGNNEQFF.

Notes on this clone: The sequence runs out 3 residues before the end of the CDR3; the remainder is reconstructed from the germline J gene. This chain connects TRBV19 to TRBJ1-3; no firm D call. Germline CDR1 and CDR2: LNHDA and SQIVND (reference sequence). V was cut by 3 bases and J by 4 bases, with 16 bases left in between. CDR3 length equals 16 residues. The covered CDR3 bases are TGTGCCAGTAGTATTAATGGCAGATCATTCGGAAACACC. Its protein is CASSINGRSFGNT. The CDR3, in full, reads CASSINGRSFGNTIYF.

This clone came up many times. Coverage ceases 3 residues before the CDR3 finishes, and the germline J gene fills in the end. This rearrangement joins TRBV20-1 to TRBJ2-2; possible D gene TRBD1, 6 bases. In germline, CDR1 is DFQATT, CDR2 SNEGSKA (reference sequence). V lost 0 bases and J 0 bases, leaving 14 bases between the germline ends. This CDR3 region has 17 residues. The DNA read from the CDR3 is TGCAGTGCTAGAGATCTGCTACAGGGAACGAACACCGGGGAG. Translation gives CSARDLLQGTNTGE. The whole CDR3 protein reads CSARDLLQGTNTGELFF.

This clone is labeled as medium-sized. The read finishes 3 residues shy of the CDR3 end, and the germline J gene is used to complete it. The chain combines TRBV5-1 with TRBJ2-1; 10 bases match TRBD2. The CDR3 is 16 residues long. The germline gives CDR1 SGHRS, CDR2 YFSETQ. Trimming removed 4 bases from V and 4 bases from J; junction bases left unmatched: 8. CDR3 loop: CASSPAPSGSYNEQFF. CDR3 DNA, as far as it was read: TGCGCCAGCAGCCCAGCTCCTAGCGGGAGTTACAATGAG.

Comments on this clone: The CDR3 extends 3 residues past the end of the read, so its final part is completed from the germline J gene. The gene calls are TRBV30 and TRBJ1-3; D remains unclear. V lost 6 bases and J 0 bases, leaving 6 bases between the germline ends. Germline V gene lookup returns CDR1 GTSNPN and CDR2 SVGIG (reference sequence). This CDR3 has 12 residues. CDR3 in amino acids: CACQSSGNTIYF. CDR3 bases read: TGTGCCTGCCAGTCCTCTGGAAACACC. The entire variable domain, with the rest obtained from reference TRBV30 and TRBJ1-3, is as follows: SQTIHQWPATLVQPVGSPLSLECTVEGTSNPNLYWYRQAAGRGLQLLFYSVGIGQISSEVPQNLSASRPQDRQFILSSKKLLLSDSGFYLCACQSSGNTIYFGEGSWLTVV.

Points on this clone: At one end, the junction sequence differs from germline, possibly due to a read error. The read terminates 3 residues ahead of where the CDR3 ends, so the germline J gene completes it. The J gene is TRBJ2-5, the V gene TRBV2; a possible D gene is TRBD2 (5 bases). The CDR3 spans 12 residues. Germline V gives CDR1 SNHLY, CDR2 FYNNEI. The CDR3 spells CASREEGETQYF. The part of the CDR3 DNA that was read is TGTGCCAGCAGGGAAGAGGGAGAGACC. Variable domain in full (rest from reference TRBV2 and TRBJ2-5): EPEVTQTPSHQVTQMGQEVILRCVPISNHLYFYWYRQILGQKVEFLVSFYNNEISEKSEIFDDQFSVERPDGSNFTLKIRSTKLEDSAMYFCASREEGETQYFGPGTRLLVL.

Turning to this clone: The DNA ends 3 residues before the CDR3 does, and the rest of the CDR3 is filled in from the germline J gene. The V gene is TRBV30, the J gene TRBJ1-2; 9 positions agree with TRBD1. CDR1 GTSNPN and CDR2 SVGIG come from the germline V gene (reference sequence). CDR3 size: 14 residues. Trimming removed 3 bases from V and 3 bases from J; junction bases left unmatched: 5. CDR3 sequence: CAWSRQGVDYGYTF. CDR3 bases read: TGTGCCTGGAGCCGACAGGGGGTCGACTATGGC.

This clone was detected a few times. The read terminates 3 residues ahead of where the CDR3 ends, so the germline J gene completes it. V and J are TRBV6-1 and TRBJ2-7; TRBD2 is a possible D gene (5 bases). The germline V gene encodes CDR1 MNHNS and CDR2 SASEGT. This CDR3 comprises 15 residues. V lost 0 bases to trimming and J lost 3 bases, with 12 bases between them. The CDR3 loop is CASSEAQDSFYEQYF. Partial CDR3 DNA: TGTGCCAGCAGTGAAGCTCAGGACTCCTTCTACGAG.

This clone has at least ten counts. The read ends 3 residues before the CDR3 terminus; that terminus is restored from the germline J gene. This chain uses TRBV18 with TRBJ2-1; 9 bases fit TRBD2. CDR1 and CDR2 from the germline V gene are KGHSH and LQKENI. Unmatched junction bases numbered 10, after V lost 2 bases and J lost 8 bases. This CDR3 contains 16 residues. The CDR3 DNA, read in part, is TGTGCCAGCTCACCAAGCCCGGCTAGCGGGGTTGATGAG. Its protein product is CASSPSPASGVDE. The complete CDR3 reads CASSPSPASGVDEQFF.

This clone appeared a few times. With the read ending 3 residues before the CDR3 end, the germline J gene is used to fill in that end. The chain uses TRBV30 and TRBJ2-2; the match to TRBD1 covers 9 bases. J gave up 8 bases and V 5 bases, and 12 bases lay outside the gene matches. This CDR3 comprises 15 residues. Germline lookup yields CDR1 GTSNPN and CDR2 SVGIG (reference sequence). The part of the CDR3 DNA that was read is TGTGCCTGGCATCGGGACAGGGCGGTTTTGGGGGAG. It specifies CAWHRDRAVLGE. The whole CDR3 is CAWHRDRAVLGELFF.

Many counts were recorded for this clone. The read ends 3 residues early relative to the CDR3; the germline J gene fills the gap. The V gene is TRBV7-9, the J gene TRBJ2-1; D may be TRBD2 (5 bases). CDR3 size: 15 residues. V was cut by 3 bases and J by 2 bases, with 11 bases left in between. Germline loops: CDR1 SEHNR, CDR2 FQNEAQ (reference sequence). The sequenced CDR3 bases are TGTGCCAGCAGCTTCACTAGATTCCCCTACAATGAG. Translating it yields CASSFTRFPYNE. The full CDR3 reads CASSFTRFPYNEQFF.

This clone was detected ten times or more. The read ends 3 residues before the CDR3 terminus; that terminus is restored from the germline J gene. The rearrangement uses TRBV7-2 and TRBJ2-7, with unresolved D. The CDR3 extends over 14 amino acids. V lost 6 bases to trimming and J lost 0 bases, with 12 bases between them. Germline values: CDR1 SGHTA, CDR2 FQGNSA. The CDR3 is CASSEVVSSYEQYF. The sequenced CDR3 bases are TGTGCCAGCAGTGAGGTGGTAAGCTCCTACGAG.

With regard to this clone: Read data end 3 residues before the CDR3 end; the end is taken from the germline J gene. The chain is built from TRBV20-1 and TRBJ1-1; perhaps TRBD1 as D (5 bases). Germline CDR1 DFQATT, CDR2 SNEGSKA (reference sequence). Trimming cost V 7 bases and J 1 base, with 22 bases left between them. The CDR3 contains 16 residues. The CDR3 here is CSGKGALDATNTEAFF. The covered CDR3 bases are TGCAGTGGCAAAGGGGCCCTGGATGCTACGAACACTGAA.